The present T cell receptor beta chain was sequenced within a study of molecular identifiers for immune sequencing clone quantification. Points from the study as a whole: Molecules of identical TCR sharing a barcode could underestimate highly expanded clone sizes.

Germline-derived CDR1 and CDR2 are DFQATT and SNEGSKA (reference sequence). The CDR3 has 15 amino acids. V lost 3 bases and J lost 5, with 20 bases in between. A remark on this clonotype: Its antigen is not identified.

MiXCR was run by TCRdb on the PCR reads, yielding one entry per CDR3 protein. The sample includes nearly 650,000 distinct CDR3 sequences, about 25% of them seen just once. The sequence derives from a human donor in good health. Some libraries in this study had Jurkat cell RNA spiked in. This rearrangement joins TRBV20-1 to TRBJ2-7; D could derive from TRBD1 or TRBD2 (5 bases each). The sequencing sample was made of naive CD8+ T cells from blood, with Jurkat cell RNA spiked in. Noted subset: FACS-sorted CD8+CD4-CCR7+CD45RA+ naive T cells. The CDR3 bases are TGCAGTGCTAGGGCGGTTGGGGACGCCACGGACGAGCAGTACTTC. Its translation: CSARAVGDATDEQYF.